This TCR beta chain was documented in a study of T cells after yellow fever vaccination. Study background: It was SMART-Seq v4 Ultra Low Input that prepared the fractions with low cell numbers.

This clonotype was seen ten or more times. What it binds is unknown. Regarding the study as a whole: The secondary T-cell response peaked on day 5, not day 15, but was weaker. CD4 and CD8 compartments shared a small share of clonotypes.

Germline CDR1 reads SGHRS; CDR2 reads YFSETQ. The CDR3 is 14 residues long. V was shortened by 5 bases and J by 0 bases, with 6 bases between the two germline ends. TCRdb re-called the 5' RACE reads with MiXCR, one entry per CDR3 protein. The table includes about 130,000 distinct CDR3 sequences, about 7.4% detected once. The source was CD4+ T cells sorted from PBMCs, collected roughly 10 days after the first yellow fever vaccination. The chain employs TRBV5-1 and TRBJ2-6; D gene uncertain. This receptor was identified in a man younger than 30 who received the YFV17D yellow fever vaccine. Here the CDR3 reads CASRQTSGANVLTF. CDR3 nucleotide sequence: TGCGCCAGCAGACAGACCTCTGGGGCCAACGTCCTGACTTTC.